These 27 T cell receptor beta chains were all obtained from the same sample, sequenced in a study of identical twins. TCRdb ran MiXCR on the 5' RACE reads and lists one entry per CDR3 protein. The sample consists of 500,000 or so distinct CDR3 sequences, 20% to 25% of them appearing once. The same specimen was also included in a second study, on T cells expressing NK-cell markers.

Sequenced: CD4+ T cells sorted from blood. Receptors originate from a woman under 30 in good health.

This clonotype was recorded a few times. The CDR3 DNA follows: TGTGCCAGCAGCTTAAGCAGCGGGCGGATAGAAGAGACCCAGTACTTC. It translates to CASSLSSGRIEETQYF. The gene calls are TRBV7-3 and TRBJ2-5; perhaps TRBD2 as D (6 bases). The CDR3 has 16 amino acids. Germline assignment: CDR1 SGHTA and CDR2 FQGTGA. With 1 base removed from V and 3 bases from J, the gap between germline ends came to 15 bases.

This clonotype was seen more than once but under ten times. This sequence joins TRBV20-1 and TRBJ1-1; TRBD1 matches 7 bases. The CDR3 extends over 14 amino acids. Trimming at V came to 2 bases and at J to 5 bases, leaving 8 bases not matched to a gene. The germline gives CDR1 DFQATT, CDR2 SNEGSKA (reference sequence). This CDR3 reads CSARLMQGGTEAFF. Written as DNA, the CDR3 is TGCAGTGCTAGATTAATGCAGGGGGGGACTGAAGCTTTCTTT.

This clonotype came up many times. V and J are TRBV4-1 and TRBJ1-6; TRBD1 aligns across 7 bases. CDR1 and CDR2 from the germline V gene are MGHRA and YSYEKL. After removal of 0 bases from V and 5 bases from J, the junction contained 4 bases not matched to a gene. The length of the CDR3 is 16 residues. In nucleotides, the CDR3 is TGCGCCAGCAGCCAAGATCCGGGACAGAATAATTCACCCCTCCACTTT. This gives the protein CASSQDPGQNNSPLHF.

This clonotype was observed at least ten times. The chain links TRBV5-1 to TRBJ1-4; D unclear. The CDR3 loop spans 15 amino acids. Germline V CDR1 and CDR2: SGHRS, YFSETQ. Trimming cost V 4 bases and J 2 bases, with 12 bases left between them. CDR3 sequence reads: CASSPGGHTNEKLFF. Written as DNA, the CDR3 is TGCGCCAGCAGCCCGGGAGGGCACACTAATGAAAAACTGTTTTTT.

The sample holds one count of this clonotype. In DNA, the CDR3 is TGTGCCAGCAGTTCATCTCAGGGGATGGGTTCACCCCTCCACTTT. It yields the protein CASSSSQGMGSPLHF. The V and J genes are TRBV12-3 or TRBV12-4 and TRBJ1-6, with a possible D match to TRBD1 (6 bases). The CDR3 runs 15 residues. V dropped 4 bases and J dropped 9 bases, with 16 bases sitting between them.

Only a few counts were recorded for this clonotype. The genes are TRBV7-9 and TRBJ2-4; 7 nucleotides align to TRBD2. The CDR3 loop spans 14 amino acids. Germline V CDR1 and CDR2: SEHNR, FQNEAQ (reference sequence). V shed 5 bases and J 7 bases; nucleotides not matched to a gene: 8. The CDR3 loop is CASSPGLVGNIQYF. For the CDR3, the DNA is TGTGCCAGCAGCCCTGGACTAGTAGGGAACATTCAGTACTTC.

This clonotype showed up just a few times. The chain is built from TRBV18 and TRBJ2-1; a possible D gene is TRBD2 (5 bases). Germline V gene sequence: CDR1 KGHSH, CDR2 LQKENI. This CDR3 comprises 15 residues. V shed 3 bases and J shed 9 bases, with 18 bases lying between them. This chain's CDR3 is CASSPPGLGDSEQFF. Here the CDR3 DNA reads TGTGCCAGCTCACCTCCAGGACTGGGTGATAGTGAGCAGTTCTTC.

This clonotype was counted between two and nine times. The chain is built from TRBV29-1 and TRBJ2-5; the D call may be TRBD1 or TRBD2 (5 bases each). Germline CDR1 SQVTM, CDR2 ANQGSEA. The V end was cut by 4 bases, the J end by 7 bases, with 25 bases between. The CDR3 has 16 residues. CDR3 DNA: TGCAGCGTTGGACCCCAGGGAGTTGTCGTCCCGGGGACCCAGTACTTC. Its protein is CSVGPQGVVVPGTQYF. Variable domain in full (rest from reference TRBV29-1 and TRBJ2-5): SAVISQKPSRDICQRGTSLTIQCQVDSQVTMMFWYRQQPGQSLTLIATANQGSEATYESGFVIDKFPISRPNLTFSTLTVSNMSPEDSSIYLCSVGPQGVVVPGTQYFGPGTRLLVL.

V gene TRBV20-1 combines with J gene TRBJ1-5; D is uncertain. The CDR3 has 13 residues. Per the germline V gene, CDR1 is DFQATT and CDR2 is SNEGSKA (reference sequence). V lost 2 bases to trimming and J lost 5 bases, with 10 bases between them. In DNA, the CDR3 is TGCAGTGCTAGACAAGACATCGATCAGCCCCAGCATTTT. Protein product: CSARQDIDQPQHF.

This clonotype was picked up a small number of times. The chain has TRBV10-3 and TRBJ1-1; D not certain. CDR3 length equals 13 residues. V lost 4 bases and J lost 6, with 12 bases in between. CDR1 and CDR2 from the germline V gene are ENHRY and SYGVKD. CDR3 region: CAISVSETAEAFF. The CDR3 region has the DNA TGTGCCATCAGTGTGTCCGAGACCGCTGAAGCTTTCTTT.

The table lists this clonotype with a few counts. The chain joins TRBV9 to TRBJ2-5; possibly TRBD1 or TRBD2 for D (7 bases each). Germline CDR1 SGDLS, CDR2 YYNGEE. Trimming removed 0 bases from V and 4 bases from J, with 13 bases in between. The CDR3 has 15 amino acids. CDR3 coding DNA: TGTGCCAGCAGCGTAGTCCCAGGGGGGGGAGAGACCCAGTACTTC. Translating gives CASSVVPGGGETQYF.

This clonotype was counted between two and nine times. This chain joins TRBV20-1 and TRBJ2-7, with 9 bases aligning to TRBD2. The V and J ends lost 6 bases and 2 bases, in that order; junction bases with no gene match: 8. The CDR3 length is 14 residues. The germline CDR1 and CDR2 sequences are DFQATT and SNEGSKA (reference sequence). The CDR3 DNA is TGCAGTGCCACGGGACTAGCCTTCACCTACGAGCAGTACTTC. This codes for CSATGLAFTYEQYF.

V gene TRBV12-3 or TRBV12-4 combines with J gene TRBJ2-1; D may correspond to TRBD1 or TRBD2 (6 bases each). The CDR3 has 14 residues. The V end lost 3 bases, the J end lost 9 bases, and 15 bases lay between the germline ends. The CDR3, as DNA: TGTGCCAGCAGTTTTTTAGGGGGGCGCGTTGAGCAGTTCTTC. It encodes CASSFLGGRVEQFF.

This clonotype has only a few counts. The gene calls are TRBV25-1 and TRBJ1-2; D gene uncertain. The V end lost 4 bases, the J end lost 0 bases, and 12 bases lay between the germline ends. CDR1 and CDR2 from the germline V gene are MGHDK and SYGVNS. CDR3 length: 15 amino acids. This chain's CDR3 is CASSGVLEANYGYTF. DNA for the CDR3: TGTGCCAGCAGTGGTGTACTCGAAGCTAACTATGGCTACACCTTC.

The chain's CDR3 is CASSLAFQGTEAFF. Written as DNA, the CDR3 is TGTGCCAGCAGCTTAGCATTCCAGGGGACTGAAGCTTTCTTT. The V and J genes are TRBV7-9 and TRBJ1-1; possibly TRBD1 for D (6 bases). This CDR3 spans 14 amino acids. The V gene's germline CDR1 is SEHNR and CDR2 FQNEAQ (reference sequence). Trimming left V 0 bases short and J 5 bases short, with 10 bases between.

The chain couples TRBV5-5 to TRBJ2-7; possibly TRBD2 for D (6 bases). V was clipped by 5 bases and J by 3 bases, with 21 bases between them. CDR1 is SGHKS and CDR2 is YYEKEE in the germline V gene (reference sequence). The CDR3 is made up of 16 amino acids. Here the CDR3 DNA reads TGTGCCAGCAGTCGGGCACGGGCGGGGATGCGCTACGAGCAGTACTTC. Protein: CASSRARAGMRYEQYF.

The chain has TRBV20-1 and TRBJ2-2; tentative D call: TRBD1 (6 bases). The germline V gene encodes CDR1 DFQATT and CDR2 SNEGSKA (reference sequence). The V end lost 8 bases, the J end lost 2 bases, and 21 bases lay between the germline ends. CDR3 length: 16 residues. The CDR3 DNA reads TGCAGTCCTCAGGGGCCAGGGTCGTTTAACACCGGGGAGCTGTTTTTT. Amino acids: CSPQGPGSFNTGELFF.

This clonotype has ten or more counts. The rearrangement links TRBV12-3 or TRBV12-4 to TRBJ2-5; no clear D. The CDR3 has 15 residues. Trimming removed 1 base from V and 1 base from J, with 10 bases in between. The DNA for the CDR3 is TGTGCCAGCAGTTTAGTCGTGTGGACCCAAGAGACCCAGTACTTC. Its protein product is CASSLVVWTQETQYF.

Here the CDR3 DNA reads TGTGCCAGCATGATACCGGGACAGGGGGCCTCCGAGCAGTACTTC. It translates to CASMIPGQGASEQYF. This rearrangement joins TRBV6-2 or TRBV6-3 to TRBJ2-7; 12 nucleotides align to TRBD1. Trimming removed 7 bases from V and 6 bases from J; junction bases left unmatched: 10. The CDR3 loop spans 15 amino acids. CDR1 is MNHEY, CDR2 SVGEGT, per germline.

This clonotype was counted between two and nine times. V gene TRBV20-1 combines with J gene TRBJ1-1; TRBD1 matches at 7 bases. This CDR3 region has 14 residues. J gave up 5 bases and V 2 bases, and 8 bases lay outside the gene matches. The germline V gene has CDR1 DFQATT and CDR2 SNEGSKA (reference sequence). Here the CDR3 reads CSARRGPGGTEAFF. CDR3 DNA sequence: TGCAGTGCTAGAAGGGGGCCGGGTGGGACTGAAGCTTTCTTT.

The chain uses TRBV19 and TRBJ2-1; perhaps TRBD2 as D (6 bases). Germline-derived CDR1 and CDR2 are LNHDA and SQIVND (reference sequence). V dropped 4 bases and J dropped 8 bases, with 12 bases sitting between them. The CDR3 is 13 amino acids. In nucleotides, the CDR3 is TGTGCCAGTAGTAAAACTAGCTTGCATGAGCAGTTCTTC. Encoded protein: CASSKTSLHEQFF. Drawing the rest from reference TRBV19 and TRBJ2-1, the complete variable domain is DGGITQSPKYLFRKEGQNVTLSCEQNLNHDAMYWYRQDPGQGLRLIYYSQIVNDFQKGDIAEGYSVSREKKESFPLTVTSAQKNPTAFYLCASSKTSLHEQFFGPGTRLTVL.

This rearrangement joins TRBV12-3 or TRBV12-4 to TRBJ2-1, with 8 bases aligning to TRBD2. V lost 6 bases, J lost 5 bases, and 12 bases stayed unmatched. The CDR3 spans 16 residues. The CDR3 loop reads CASRLPRAGENNEQFF. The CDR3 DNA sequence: TGTGCCAGCAGACTACCTCGAGCGGGGGAGAACAATGAGCAGTTCTTC.

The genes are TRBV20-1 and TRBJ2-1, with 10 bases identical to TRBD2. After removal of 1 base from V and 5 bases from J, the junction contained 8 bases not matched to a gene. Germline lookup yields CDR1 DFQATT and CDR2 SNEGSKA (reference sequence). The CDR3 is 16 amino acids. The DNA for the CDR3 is TGCAGTGCTAGAGCCCTCACTAGCGGGACCGACAATGAGCAGTTCTTC. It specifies CSARALTSGTDNEQFF.

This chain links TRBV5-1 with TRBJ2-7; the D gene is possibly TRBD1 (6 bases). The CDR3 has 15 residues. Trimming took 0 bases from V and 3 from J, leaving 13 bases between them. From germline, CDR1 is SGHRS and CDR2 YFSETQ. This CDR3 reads CASSLGTGILYEQYF. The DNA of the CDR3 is TGCGCCAGCAGCTTGGGAACAGGGATTCTCTACGAGCAGTACTTC.

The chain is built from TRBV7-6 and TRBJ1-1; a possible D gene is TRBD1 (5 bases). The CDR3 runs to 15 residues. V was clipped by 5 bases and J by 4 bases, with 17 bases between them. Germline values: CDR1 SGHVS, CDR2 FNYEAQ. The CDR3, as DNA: TGTGCCAGCAGCCCCAGGGACCGCCTGGGCACTGAAGCTTTCTTT. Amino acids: CASSPRDRLGTEAFF.

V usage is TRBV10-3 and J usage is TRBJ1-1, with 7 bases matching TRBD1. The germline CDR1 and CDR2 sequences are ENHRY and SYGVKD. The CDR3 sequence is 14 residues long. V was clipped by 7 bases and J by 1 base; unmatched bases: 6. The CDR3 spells CAITRTGSNTEAFF. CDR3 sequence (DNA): TGTGCCATCACCCGGACAGGTTCGAACACTGAAGCTTTCTTT.

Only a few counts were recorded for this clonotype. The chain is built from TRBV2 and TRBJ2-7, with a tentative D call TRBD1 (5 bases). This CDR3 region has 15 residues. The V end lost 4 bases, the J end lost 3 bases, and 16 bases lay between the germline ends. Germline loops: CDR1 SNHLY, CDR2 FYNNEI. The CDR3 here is CASSGQGGFYYEQYF. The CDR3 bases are TGTGCCAGCAGTGGCCAGGGTGGGTTCTACTACGAGCAGTACTTC.